A single sample is the source of the 8 T cell receptor beta chains below, sequenced in a study of T cell responses to AZD1222 COVID-19 vaccine. The data were produced by immunoSEQ multiplex PCR, yet TCRdb's version contains in-frame clones alone and is incomplete. Of 140,000 to 150,000 clones listed, around 85% were seen once; the top ten hold less than 9.5%. The sample in question was peripheral blood, obtained on day 0 of AZD1222 vaccination. The receptors were sampled from an adult in good health.

V and J are TRBV6-5 and TRBJ2-7; 7 positions match TRBD1. J gave up 2 bases and V 2 bases, and 9 bases lay outside the gene matches. CDR3 length: 16 residues. Germline V gene sequence: CDR1 MNHEY, CDR2 SVGAGI. This CDR3 reads CASSYPRDSLTYEQYF. Here the CDR3 DNA reads TGTGCCAGCAGTTACCCCCGGGACAGTCTTACCTACGAGCAGTACTTC.

The gene calls are TRBV5-1 and TRBJ2-7, with 8 positions matching TRBD1. CDR3 size: 15 residues. Losses at the gene ends were 4 bases for V and 1 base for J; bases not matched to a gene: 7. Germline V gene sequence: CDR1 SGHRS, CDR2 YFSETQ. CDR3 in DNA: TGCGCCAGCAGCGGGACCGGGACAGGATCCTACGAGCAGTACTTC. Translation gives CASSGTGTGSYEQYF.

Here the CDR3 reads CASSSLGTANYGYTF. The CDR3 DNA follows: TGTGCCAGCAGCTCCCTGGGGACAGCCAACTATGGCTACACCTTC. The chain recombines TRBV14 with TRBJ1-2, with 7 nucleotides matching TRBD1. Germline CDR1 reads SGHDN; CDR2 reads FVKESK. The CDR3 has 15 residues. With 5 bases clipped from V and 2 bases from J, the junction kept 8 bases outside the gene matches.

J is TRBJ2-3 and V is TRBV27; 7 positions match TRBD2. The CDR3 is 16 amino acids. Germline loops: CDR1 MNHEY, CDR2 SMNVEV (reference sequence). Trimming cost V 5 bases and J 0 bases; bases outside gene matches: 8. The CDR3 region is CASSPRGGVSTDTQYF. CDR3 sequence (DNA): TGTGCCAGCAGTCCTCGGGGAGGGGTGAGCACAGATACGCAGTATTTT.

This chain links TRBV6-5 with TRBJ2-5, with TRBD1 identical over 9 bases. The CDR3 length is 15 residues. Germline V CDR1 and CDR2: MNHEY, SVGAGI. V was pared by 4 bases and J by 5 bases, with 8 bases of the junction left unmatched. CDR3 nucleotide sequence: TGTGCCAGCAGTTCAGGACAGGGGATCGGGGAGACCCAGTACTTC. Translation: CASSSGQGIGETQYF.

The genes are TRBV18 and TRBJ2-5, with 8 bases aligning to TRBD2. Germline trimming cut 1 base from V and 4 bases from J; bases unmatched to any gene: 2. CDR1 and CDR2 from the germline V gene are KGHSH and LQKENI. The CDR3 runs 14 residues. Written as DNA, the CDR3 is TGTGCCAGCTCACCACTAGCGGGGCGAGAGACCCAGTACTTC. Its protein is CASSPLAGRETQYF.

This rearrangement joins TRBV18 to TRBJ1-6, with D possibly matching TRBD1 (6 bases). The germline gives CDR1 KGHSH, CDR2 LQKENI. The CDR3 extends over 16 amino acids. V lost 0 bases to trimming and J lost 7 bases, with 13 bases between them. CDR3 nucleotide sequence: TGTGCCAGCTCACCACCTTCAGAGAGGGGGAATTCACCCCTCCACTTT. Translation gives CASSPPSERGNSPLHF.

This clone was found a few times. The same CDR3 also results from other DNA sequences found in this sample. V usage is TRBV28 and J usage is TRBJ1-3; D is perhaps TRBD1 (5 bases). The V and J ends lost 3 bases and 4 bases respectively, with 13 bases between them. This CDR3 region has 15 residues. The germline gives CDR1 MDHEN, CDR2 SYDVKM. The CDR3 nucleotides are TGTGCCAGCAGTTTGGGCCAGGGTGCGGGAAACACCATATATTTT. As protein: CASSLGQGAGNTIYF. The full variable domain, in which reference TRBV28 and TRBJ1-3 provide the parts outside the CDR3, is DVKVTQSSRYLVKRTGEKVFLECVQDMDHENMFWYRQDPGLGLRLIYFSYDVKMKEKGDIPEGYSVSREKKERFSLILESASTNQTSMYLCASSLGQGAGNTIYFGEGSWLTVV.